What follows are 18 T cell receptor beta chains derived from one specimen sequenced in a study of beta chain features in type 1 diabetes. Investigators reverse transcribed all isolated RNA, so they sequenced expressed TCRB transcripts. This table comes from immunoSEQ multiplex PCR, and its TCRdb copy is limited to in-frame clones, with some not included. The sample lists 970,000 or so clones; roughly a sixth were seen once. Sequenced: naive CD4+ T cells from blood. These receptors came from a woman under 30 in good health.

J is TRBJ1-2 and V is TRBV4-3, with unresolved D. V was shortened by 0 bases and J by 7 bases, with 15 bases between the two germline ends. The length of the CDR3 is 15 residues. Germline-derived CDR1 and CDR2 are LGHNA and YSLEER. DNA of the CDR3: TGCGCCAGCAGCCAAGATTACGCGGCAGGCTTTGGCTACACCTTC. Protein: CASSQDYAAGFGYTF.

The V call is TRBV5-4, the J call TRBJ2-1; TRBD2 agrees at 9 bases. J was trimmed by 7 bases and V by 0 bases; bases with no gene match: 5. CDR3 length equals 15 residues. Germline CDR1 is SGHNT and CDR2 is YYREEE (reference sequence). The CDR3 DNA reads TGTGCCAGCAGCTTGGTAGGTAGCGGGAGTAATGAGCAGTTCTTC. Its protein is CASSLVGSGSNEQFF.

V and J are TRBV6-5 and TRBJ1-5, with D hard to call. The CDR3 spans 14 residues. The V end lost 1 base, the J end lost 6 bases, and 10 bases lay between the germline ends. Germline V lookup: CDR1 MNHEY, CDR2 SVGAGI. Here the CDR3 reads CASSYYRFGQPQHF. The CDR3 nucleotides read TGTGCCAGCAGTTACTATCGGTTCGGTCAGCCCCAGCATTTT.

The CDR3 spells CASSLGLGQGFSGANVLTF. Here the CDR3 DNA reads TGTGCCAGCAGCTTAGGTTTGGGACAGGGCTTCTCTGGGGCCAACGTCCTGACTTTC. The chain employs TRBV7-9 and TRBJ2-6; 9 nucleotides align to TRBD1. Germline V gives CDR1 SEHNR, CDR2 FQNEAQ (reference sequence). Trimming removed 1 base from V and 0 bases from J; junction bases left unmatched: 7. The CDR3 spans 19 residues.

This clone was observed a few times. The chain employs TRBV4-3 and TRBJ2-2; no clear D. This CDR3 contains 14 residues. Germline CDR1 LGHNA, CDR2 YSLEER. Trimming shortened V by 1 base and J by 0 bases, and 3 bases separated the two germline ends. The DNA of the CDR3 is TGCGCCAGCAGCCAAGTCGCGAACACCGGGGAGCTGTTTTTT. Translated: CASSQVANTGELFF.

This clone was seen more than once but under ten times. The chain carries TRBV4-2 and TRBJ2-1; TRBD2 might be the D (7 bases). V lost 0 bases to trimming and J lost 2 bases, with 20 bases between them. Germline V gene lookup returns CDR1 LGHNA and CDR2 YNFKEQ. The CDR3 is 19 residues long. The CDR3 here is CASSQEGTRRGGTYNEQFF. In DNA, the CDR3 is TGTGCCAGCAGCCAAGAGGGGACGAGGAGGGGGGGCACCTACAATGAGCAGTTCTTC.

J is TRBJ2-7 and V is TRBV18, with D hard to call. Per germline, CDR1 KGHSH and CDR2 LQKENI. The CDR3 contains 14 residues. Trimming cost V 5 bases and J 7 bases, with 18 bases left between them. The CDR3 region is CASSSSDTLGEQYF. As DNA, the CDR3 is TGTGCCAGCTCATCTAGTGACACGTTGGGGGAGCAGTACTTC.

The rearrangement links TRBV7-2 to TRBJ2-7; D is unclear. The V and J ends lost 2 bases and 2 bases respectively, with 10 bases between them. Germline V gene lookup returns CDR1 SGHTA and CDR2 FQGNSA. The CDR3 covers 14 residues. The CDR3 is CASSLPVSPYEQYF. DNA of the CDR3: TGTGCCAGCAGCTTACCGGTGTCCCCCTACGAGCAGTACTTC.

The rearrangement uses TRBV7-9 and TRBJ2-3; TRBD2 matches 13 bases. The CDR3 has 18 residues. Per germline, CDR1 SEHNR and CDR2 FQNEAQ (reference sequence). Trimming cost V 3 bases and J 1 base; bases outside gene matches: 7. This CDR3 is CASSFTSGRAGGTDTQYF. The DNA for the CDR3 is TGTGCCAGCAGCTTCACTAGCGGGAGGGCCGGTGGCACAGATACGCAGTATTTT.

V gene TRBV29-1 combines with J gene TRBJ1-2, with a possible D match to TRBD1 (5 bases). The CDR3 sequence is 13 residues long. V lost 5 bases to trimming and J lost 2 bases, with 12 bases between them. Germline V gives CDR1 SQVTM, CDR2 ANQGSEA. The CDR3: CSVCREANYGYTF. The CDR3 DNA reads TGCAGCGTTTGCAGGGAAGCAAACTATGGCTACACCTTC.

The CDR3 DNA follows: TGTGCCAGCAGCCCCTATGGACGGGGCGAGCAGTACTTC. This codes for CASSPYGRGEQYF. The chain has TRBV14 and TRBJ2-7; a weak D match, TRBD2 (5 bases). Germline V gene lookup returns CDR1 SGHDN and CDR2 FVKESK. V lost 4 bases to trimming and J lost 6 bases, with 13 bases between them. The CDR3 consists of 13 residues.

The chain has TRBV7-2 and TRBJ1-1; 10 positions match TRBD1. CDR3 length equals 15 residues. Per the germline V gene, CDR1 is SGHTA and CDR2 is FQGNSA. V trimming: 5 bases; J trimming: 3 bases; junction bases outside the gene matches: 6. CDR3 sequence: CASSKGGTGDTEAFF. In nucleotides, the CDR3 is TGTGCCAGCAGCAAAGGGGGGACAGGGGACACTGAAGCTTTCTTT.

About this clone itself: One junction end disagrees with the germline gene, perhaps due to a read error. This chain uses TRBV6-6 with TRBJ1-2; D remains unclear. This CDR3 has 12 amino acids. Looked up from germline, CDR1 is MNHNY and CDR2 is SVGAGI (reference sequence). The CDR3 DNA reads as TGTGCCATCAGTGAGTCGAATCAACGCTACACCTTC. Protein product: CAISESNQRYTF.

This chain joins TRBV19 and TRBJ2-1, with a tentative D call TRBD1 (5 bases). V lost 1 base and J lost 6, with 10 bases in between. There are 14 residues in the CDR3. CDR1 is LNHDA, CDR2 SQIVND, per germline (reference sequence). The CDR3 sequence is CASSIGWQGNEQFF. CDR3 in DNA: TGTGCCAGTAGTATAGGATGGCAGGGCAATGAGCAGTTCTTC.

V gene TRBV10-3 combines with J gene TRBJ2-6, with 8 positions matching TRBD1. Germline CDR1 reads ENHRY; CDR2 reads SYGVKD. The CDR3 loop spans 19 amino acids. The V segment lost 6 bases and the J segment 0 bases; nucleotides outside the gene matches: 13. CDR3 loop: CAIRDRTGQDSSGANVLTF. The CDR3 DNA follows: TGTGCCATCAGGGACCGGACAGGGCAGGATTCCTCTGGGGCCAACGTCCTGACTTTC.

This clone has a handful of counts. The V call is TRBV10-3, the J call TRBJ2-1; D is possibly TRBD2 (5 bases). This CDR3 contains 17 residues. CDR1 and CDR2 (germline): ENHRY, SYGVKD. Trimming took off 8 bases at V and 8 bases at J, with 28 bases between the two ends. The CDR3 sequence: CAIRHRVVGIGMDEQFF. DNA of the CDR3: TGTGCCATCCGCCATCGAGTGGTCGGGATTGGGATGGATGAGCAGTTCTTC.

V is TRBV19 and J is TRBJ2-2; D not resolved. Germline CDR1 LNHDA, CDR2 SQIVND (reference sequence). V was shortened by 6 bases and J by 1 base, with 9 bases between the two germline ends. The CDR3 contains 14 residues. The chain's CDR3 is CASSKTWNTGELFF. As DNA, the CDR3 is TGTGCCAGTAGCAAGACCTGGAACACCGGGGAGCTGTTTTTT. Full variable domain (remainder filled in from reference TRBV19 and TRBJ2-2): DGGITQSPKYLFRKEGQNVTLSCEQNLNHDAMYWYRQDPGQGLRLIYYSQIVNDFQKGDIAEGYSVSREKKESFPLTVTSAQKNPTAFYLCASSKTWNTGELFFGEGSRLTVL.

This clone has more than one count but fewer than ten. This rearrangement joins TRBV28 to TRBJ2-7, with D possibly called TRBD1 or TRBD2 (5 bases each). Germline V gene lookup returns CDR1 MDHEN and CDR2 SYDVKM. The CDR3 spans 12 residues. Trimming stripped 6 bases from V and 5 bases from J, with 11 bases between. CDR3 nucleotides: TGTGCCAGCAGAGACCAGGGAGACGAGCAGTACTTC. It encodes CASRDQGDEQYF.